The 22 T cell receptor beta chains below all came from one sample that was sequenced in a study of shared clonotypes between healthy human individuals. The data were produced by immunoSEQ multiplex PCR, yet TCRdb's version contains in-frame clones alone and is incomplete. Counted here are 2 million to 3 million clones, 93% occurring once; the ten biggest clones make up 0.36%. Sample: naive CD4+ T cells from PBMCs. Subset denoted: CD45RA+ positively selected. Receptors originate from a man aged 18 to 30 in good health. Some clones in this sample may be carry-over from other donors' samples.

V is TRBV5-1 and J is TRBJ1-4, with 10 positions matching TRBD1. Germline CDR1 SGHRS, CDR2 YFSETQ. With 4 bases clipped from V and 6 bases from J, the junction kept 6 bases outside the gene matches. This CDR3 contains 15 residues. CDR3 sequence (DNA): TGCGCCAGCAGCCACCTGACAGGGGGCGATGAAAAACTGTTTTTT. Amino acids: CASSHLTGGDEKLFF.

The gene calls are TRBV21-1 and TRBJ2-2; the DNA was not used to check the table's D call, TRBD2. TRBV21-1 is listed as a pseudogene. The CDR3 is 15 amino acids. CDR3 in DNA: TGTGCCAGCAGCAAAGAGAGGGACTACACCGGGGAGCTGTTTTTT. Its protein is CASSKERDYTGELFF.

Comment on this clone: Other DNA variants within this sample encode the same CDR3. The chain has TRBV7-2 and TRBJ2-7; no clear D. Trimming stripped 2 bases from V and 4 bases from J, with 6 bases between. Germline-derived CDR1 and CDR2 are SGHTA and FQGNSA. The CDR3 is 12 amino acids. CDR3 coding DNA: TGTGCCAGCAGCTTAAACGGGTACGAGCAGTACTTC. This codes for CASSLNGYEQYF.

The CDR3 protein is CASSQGTSRYWGEQFF. DNA of the CDR3: TGCGCCAGCAGCCAAGGAACATCTCGGTATTGGGGTGAGCAGTTCTTC. V gene TRBV4-3 combines with J gene TRBJ2-1; D unresolved. CDR3 length: 16 residues. Germline-derived CDR1 and CDR2 are LGHNA and YSLEER. V was pared by 1 base and J by 9 bases, with 19 bases between.

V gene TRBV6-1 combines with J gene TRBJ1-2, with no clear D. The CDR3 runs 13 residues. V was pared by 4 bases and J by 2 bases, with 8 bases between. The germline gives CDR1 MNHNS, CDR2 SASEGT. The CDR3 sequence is CASSGGKNYGYTF. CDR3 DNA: TGTGCCAGCAGTGGCGGGAAAAACTATGGCTACACCTTC.

In DNA, the CDR3 is TGTGCCAGCAGCTTTCGGACAGGGGTACCCGGGGAGCTGTTTTTT. It encodes CASSFRTGVPGELFF. The chain has TRBV7-2 and TRBJ2-2; 9 bases match TRBD1. The V gene's germline CDR1 is SGHTA and CDR2 FQGNSA. The CDR3 covers 15 residues. V was clipped by 3 bases and J by 6 bases; unmatched bases: 5.

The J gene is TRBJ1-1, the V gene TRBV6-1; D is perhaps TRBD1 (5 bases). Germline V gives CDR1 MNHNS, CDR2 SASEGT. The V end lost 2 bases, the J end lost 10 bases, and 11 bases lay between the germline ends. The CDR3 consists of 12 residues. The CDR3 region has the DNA TGTGCCAGCAGTGAATGGGGCCGAGGAGCTTTCTTT. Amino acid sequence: CASSEWGRGAFF.

The CDR3 DNA is TGCGCCAGCAGCCAACGTTATGGGGGGGAGCAGTTCTTC. It specifies CASSQRYGGEQFF. The rearrangement joins TRBV4-3 to TRBJ2-1, with TRBD2 as a possible D gene (6 bases). Germline CDR1 and CDR2: LGHNA and YSLEER. V was shortened by 2 bases and J by 10 bases, with 12 bases between the two germline ends. The length of the CDR3 is 13 residues.

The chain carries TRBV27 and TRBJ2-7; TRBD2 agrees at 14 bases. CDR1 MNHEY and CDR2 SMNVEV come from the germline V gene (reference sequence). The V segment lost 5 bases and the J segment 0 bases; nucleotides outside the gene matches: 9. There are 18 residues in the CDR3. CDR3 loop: CASSPTGTSGSLSYEQYF. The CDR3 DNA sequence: TGTGCCAGCAGTCCGACCGGGACTAGCGGGAGCCTCTCCTACGAGCAGTACTTC.

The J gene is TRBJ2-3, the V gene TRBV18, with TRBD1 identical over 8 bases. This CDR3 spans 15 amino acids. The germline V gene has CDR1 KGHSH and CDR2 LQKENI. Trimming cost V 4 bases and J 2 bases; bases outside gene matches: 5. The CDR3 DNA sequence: TGTGCCAGCTCACTAGGACAGGGTTTCACAGATACGCAGTATTTT. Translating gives CASSLGQGFTDTQYF.

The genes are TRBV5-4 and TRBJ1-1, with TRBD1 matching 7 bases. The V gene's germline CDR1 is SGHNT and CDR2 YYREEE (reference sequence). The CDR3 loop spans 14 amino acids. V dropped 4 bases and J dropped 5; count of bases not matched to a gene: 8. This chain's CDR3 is CASSGKTGVTEAFF. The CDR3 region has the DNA TGTGCCAGCAGCGGTAAAACAGGGGTGACTGAAGCTTTCTTT.

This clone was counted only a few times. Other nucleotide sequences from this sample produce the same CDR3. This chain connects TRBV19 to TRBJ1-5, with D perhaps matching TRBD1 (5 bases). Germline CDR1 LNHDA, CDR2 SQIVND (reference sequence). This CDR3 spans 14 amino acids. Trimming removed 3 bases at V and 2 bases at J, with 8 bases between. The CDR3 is CASSISRGNQPQHF. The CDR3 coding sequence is TGTGCCAGTAGTATTAGCAGGGGCAATCAGCCCCAGCATTTT.

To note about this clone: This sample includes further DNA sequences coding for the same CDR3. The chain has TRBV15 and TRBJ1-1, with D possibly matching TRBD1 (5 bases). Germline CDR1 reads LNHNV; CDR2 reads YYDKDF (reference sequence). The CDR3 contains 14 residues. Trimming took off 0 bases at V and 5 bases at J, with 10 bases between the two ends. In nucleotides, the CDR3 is TGTGCCACCAGCAGAGATGGGACGGGGACTGAAGCTTTCTTT. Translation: CATSRDGTGTEAFF.

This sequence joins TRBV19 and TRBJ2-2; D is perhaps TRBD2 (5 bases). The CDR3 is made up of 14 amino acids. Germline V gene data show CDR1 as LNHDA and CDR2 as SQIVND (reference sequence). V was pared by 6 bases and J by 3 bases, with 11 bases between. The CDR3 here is CASRRVSDTGELFF. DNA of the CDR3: TGTGCCAGTAGGAGGGTCTCGGACACCGGGGAGCTGTTTTTT.

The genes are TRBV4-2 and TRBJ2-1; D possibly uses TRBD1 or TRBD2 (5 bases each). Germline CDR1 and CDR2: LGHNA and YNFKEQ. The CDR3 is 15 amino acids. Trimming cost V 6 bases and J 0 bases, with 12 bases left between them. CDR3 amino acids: CASSGTESSYNEQFF. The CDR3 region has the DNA TGTGCCAGCAGTGGGACGGAGAGCTCCTACAATGAGCAGTTCTTC.

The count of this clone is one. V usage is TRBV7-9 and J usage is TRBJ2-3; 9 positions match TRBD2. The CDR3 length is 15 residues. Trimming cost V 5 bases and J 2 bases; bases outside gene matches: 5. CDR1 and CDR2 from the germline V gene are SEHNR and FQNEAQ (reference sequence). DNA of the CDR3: TGTGCCAGCAGCCCTAGCGGGACCCACACAGATACGCAGTATTTT. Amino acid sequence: CASSPSGTHTDTQYF.

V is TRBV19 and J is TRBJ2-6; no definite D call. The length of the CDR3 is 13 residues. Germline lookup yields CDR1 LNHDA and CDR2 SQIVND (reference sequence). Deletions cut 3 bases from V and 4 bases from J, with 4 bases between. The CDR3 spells CASSIVGANVLTF. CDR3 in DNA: TGTGCCAGTAGTATTGTGGGGGCCAACGTCCTGACTTTC.

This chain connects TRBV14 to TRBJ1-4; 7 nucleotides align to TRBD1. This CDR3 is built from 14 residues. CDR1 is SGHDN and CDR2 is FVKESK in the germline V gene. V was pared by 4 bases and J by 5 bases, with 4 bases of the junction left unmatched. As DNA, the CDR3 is TGTGCCAGCAGCCCCGGGACAGCGAATGAAAAACTGTTTTTT. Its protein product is CASSPGTANEKLFF.

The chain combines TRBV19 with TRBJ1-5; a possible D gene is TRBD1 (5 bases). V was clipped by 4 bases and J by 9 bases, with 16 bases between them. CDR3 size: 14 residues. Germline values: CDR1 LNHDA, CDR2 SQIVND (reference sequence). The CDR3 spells CASSTPGWGSPQHF. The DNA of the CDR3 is TGTGCCAGTAGTACCCCAGGGTGGGGGTCGCCCCAGCATTTT.

CDR3 sequence (DNA): TGTGCCAGCATGACAGGGCCAGCAGTCTATGGCTACACCTTC. Translated: CASMTGPAVYGYTF. V gene TRBV6-1 combines with J gene TRBJ1-2; the match to TRBD1 covers 7 bases. The CDR3 has 14 residues. Germline V gene data show CDR1 as MNHNS and CDR2 as SASEGT. V shed 7 bases, J shed 4 bases, and the junction held 9 bases outside the gene matches.

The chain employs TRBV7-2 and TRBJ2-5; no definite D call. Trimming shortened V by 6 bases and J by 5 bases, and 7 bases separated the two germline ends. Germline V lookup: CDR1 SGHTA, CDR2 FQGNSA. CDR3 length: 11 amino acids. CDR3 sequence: CASRQTETQYF. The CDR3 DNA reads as TGTGCCAGCAGACAAACGGAGACCCAGTACTTC. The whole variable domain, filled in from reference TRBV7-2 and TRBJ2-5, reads GAGVSQSPSNKVTEKGKDVELRCDPISGHTALYWYRQSLGQGLEFLIYFQGNSAPDKSGLPSDRFSAERTGGSVSTLTIQRTQQEDSAVYLCASRQTETQYFGPGTRLLVL.

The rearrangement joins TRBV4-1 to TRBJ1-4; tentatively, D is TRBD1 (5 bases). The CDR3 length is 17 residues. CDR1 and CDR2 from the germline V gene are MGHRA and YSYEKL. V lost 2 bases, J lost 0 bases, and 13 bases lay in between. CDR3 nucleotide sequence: TGCGCCAGCAGCCAACACGGGGGGTCGCCAACTAATGAAAAACTGTTTTTT. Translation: CASSQHGGSPTNEKLFF.